The rows below give T cell receptor beta chains drawn from one sample of a study of cytomegalovirus exposure and HLA in healthy donors. Profiling relied on immunoSEQ multiplex PCR, and the TCRdb table lists in-frame clones only, not all of them. This table has around 130,000 clones, about three quarters appearing once. The sample consisted of PBMCs. These receptors were obtained from a woman aged 18-29 years in good health and CMV-seronegative. Each CDR3 is given with its conserved first and last residue. Fields, in order: J gene, clone size, V gene, D gene, CDR3 protein, CDR3 DNA. A D gene is named only where the DNA matches it firmly. Clone size is not always given. Where it is, it says once, few, many or a class for expanded clones.

TRBJ1-1 once TRBV9 TRBD1 CASSPRDRGRYEAFF TGTGCCAGCAGCCCCCGGGACAGGGGGCGTTATGAAGCTTTCTTT
TRBJ1-1 - TRBV6-5 TRBD1 CARDRKNTEAFF TGTGCCAGGGACAGGAAGAACACTGAAGCTTTCTTT
TRBJ1-4 many TRBV5-1 - CASSSQGSHGEKLFF TGCGCCAGCAGCTCCCAGGGGAGCCATGGTGAAAAACTGTTTTTT
TRBJ2-5 - TRBV7-9 TRBD1 CASSSPDREEQETQYF TGTGCCAGCAGCTCCCCGGACAGGGAGGAACAAGAGACCCAGTACTTC
TRBJ1-4 - TRBV30 - CAWSVGGTGEKLFF TGTGCCTGGAGTGTAGGAGGGACTGGTGAAAAACTGTTTTTT
TRBJ2-7 few TRBV4-2 - CASSQDDRNYEQYF TGTGCCAGCAGCCAAGATGACAGAAACTACGAGCAGTACTTC
TRBJ1-2 few TRBV29-1 - CSVEQGINYGYTF TGCAGCGTTGAACAGGGGATTAACTATGGCTACACCTTC
TRBJ2-1 - TRBV15 TRBD2 CATSDSGRSAEQFF TGTGCCACCAGCGATAGCGGGAGATCTGCTGAGCAGTTCTTC
TRBJ2-5 - TRBV5-8 TRBD1 CASSSRTGGMETQYF TGTGCCAGCAGCTCGCGGACAGGGGGCATGGAGACCCAGTACTTC
TRBJ1-1 - TRBV5-1 TRBD1 CASSLWGGQGGTEAFF TGCGCCAGCAGCTTGTGGGGGGGACAGGGGGGAACTGAAGCTTTCTTT
TRBJ1-5 - TRBV5-6 - CASSLATGNQPQHF TGTGCCAGCAGCCTGGCCACGGGAAATCAGCCCCAGCATTTT
TRBJ1-1 - TRBV6-5 - CASTRGARTEAFF TGTGCCAGCACCAGAGGTGCTAGGACTGAAGCTTTCTTT
TRBJ2-3 - TRBV9 TRBD2 CASSGSGRVGDTQYF TGTGCCAGCAGCGGTAGCGGGAGAGTAGGAGATACGCAGTATTTT
TRBJ2-3 - TRBV12-5 - CASGQGPRTSDSPDTQYF TGTGCTAGTGGACAGGGCCCCCGAACTAGCGATAGCCCAGATACGCAGTATTTT
TRBJ2-1 - TRBV5-4 - CASSLDTNEQFF TGTGCCAGCAGCTTGGATACAAATGAGCAGTTCTTC
TRBJ2-1 - TRBV30 - CAWSVGSGQFF TGTGCCTGGAGTGTGGGTAGCGGGCAGTTCTTC